The 24 T cell receptor beta chains reported below all come from one sample, sequenced in a study of circulating CD8 cells and anti-PD-1 response in melanoma (TCRdb year 2020). Using a BD FACSAria II cell sorter, four subsets defined by PD-1 and/or TIGIT were sorted from live CD3+CD8+TCRalphabeta+ cells. TCRdb lists the instrument as NextSeq 500. The QIAseq Immune Repertoire RNA Library Kit, Human TCR Panel, was used to prepare TCR libraries from roughly 15 ng of total RNA. TCRdb handled the public reads itself, with Q25 trimming in fastp and clone calling in MiXCR, and kept productive beta chains. Rows with one shared CDR3 protein collapse into an entry with the most common genes and DNA. Within this sample are around 400 distinct CDR3 sequences, with approximately 16% of them counted one time only. Of the sample, roughly 44% is held by the ten largest clones. The sequencing here drew on CD8+ T cells from PBMCs, taken at baseline or after one month of anti-PD-1 therapy (not recorded which). These receptors all stem from a human donor with melanoma. The donor label of this sample is uncertain. Some clones in this sample may be carry-over from other donors' samples.

This clonotype is medium-sized (0.01 to 0.1%) within its sample. This chain uses TRBV19 with TRBJ1-1, with 9 bases that match TRBD1. Germline V gene lookup returns CDR1 LNHDA and CDR2 SQIVND (reference sequence). V shed 1 base and J 1 base; nucleotides not matched to a gene: 7. This CDR3 contains 17 residues. The CDR3 nucleotides read TGTGCCAGTAGTATAGTGTGGTTGGGACAGGGGAACACTGAAGCTTTCTTT. It specifies CASSIVWLGQGNTEAFF.

This clonotype is medium-sized (0.01 to 0.1%) within its sample. The chain links TRBV5-4 to TRBJ1-6; the D is unclear. The CDR3 extends over 12 amino acids. Germline CDR1 reads SGHNT; CDR2 reads YYREEE (reference sequence). V shed 3 bases and J shed 8 bases, with 6 bases lying between them. The CDR3 DNA follows: TGTGCCAGCAGCTATGGTGATTCACCCCTCCACTTT. It translates to CASSYGDSPLHF. Combining the CDR3 with reference TRBV5-4 and TRBJ1-6 gives the whole variable domain ETGVTQSPTHLIKTRGQQVTLRCSSQSGHNTVSWYQQALGQGPQFIFQYYREEENGRGNFPPRFSGLQFPNYSSELNVNALELDDSALYLCASSYGDSPLHFGNGTRLTVT.

In its sample, this clonotype is medium-sized. This rearrangement joins TRBV7-2 to TRBJ2-5; 7 nucleotides line up with TRBD1. V lost 1 base, J lost 5 bases, and 4 bases stayed unmatched. CDR1 SGHTA and CDR2 FQGNSA come from the germline V gene. The CDR3 runs to 14 residues. The CDR3 DNA is TGTGCCAGCAGCTTAGGTAGCAGGGGGGAGACCCAGTACTTC. Translation: CASSLGSRGETQYF. Drawing the rest from reference TRBV7-2 and TRBJ2-5, the complete variable domain is GAGVSQSPSNKVTEKGKDVELRCDPISGHTALYWYRQSLGQGLEFLIYFQGNSAPDKSGLPSDRFSAERTGGSVSTLTIQRTQQEDSAVYLCASSLGSRGETQYFGPGTRLLVL.

The V call is TRBV4-1, the J call TRBJ1-6; a possible D gene is TRBD1 (5 bases). Per the germline V gene, CDR1 is MGHRA and CDR2 is YSYEKL. Trimming left V 1 base short and J 8 bases short, with 9 bases between. The CDR3 sequence is 14 residues long. As DNA, the CDR3 is TGCGCCAGCAGCCAAGGATGGGGCGATTCACCCCTCCACTTT. Translation gives CASSQGWGDSPLHF.

This clonotype was recorded a few times. This could be a read error, since a much larger clone is one nucleotide away. The chain carries TRBV20-1 and TRBJ2-7, with D perhaps assigned TRBD1 or TRBD2 (5 bases each). Germline CDR1 reads DFQATT; CDR2 reads SNEGSKA (reference sequence). The CDR3 extends over 14 amino acids. CDR3 in amino acids: CGASKGPISYEQYF. CDR3 in DNA: TGCGGTGCTAGTAAGGGACCTATATCCTACGAGCAGTACTTC.

The chain couples TRBV7-3 to TRBJ2-3, with D tentatively TRBD1 (5 bases). Deletions cut 5 bases from V and 3 bases from J, with 18 bases between. The CDR3 has 16 amino acids. From germline, CDR1 is SGHTA and CDR2 FQGTGA. This chain's CDR3 is CASSEGVQDPTDTQYF. CDR3 coding DNA: TGTGCCAGCAGCGAAGGGGTCCAGGATCCGACAGATACGCAGTATTTT.

About this clonotype: This may arise from a read error, as a much more abundant clone is one base away. The V gene is TRBV20-1, the J gene TRBJ2-1; no firm D call. This CDR3 has 12 residues. Germline CDR1 is DFQATT and CDR2 is SNEGSKA (reference sequence). The CDR3 sequence is CSARARESEQSF. Here the CDR3 DNA reads TGCAGTGCTAGAGCGCGAGAGAGTGAGCAGTCCTTC.

This clonotype was counted between two and nine times. The CDR3 region is CASKLAGGLDEQFF. As DNA, the CDR3 is TGTGCCAGCAAGTTAGCGGGGGGGCTTGATGAGCAGTTCTTC. This sequence joins TRBV6-5 and TRBJ2-1; TRBD2 agrees at 11 bases. The CDR3 covers 14 residues. Germline lookup yields CDR1 MNHEY and CDR2 SVGAGI. Unmatched junction bases numbered 7, after V lost 7 bases and J lost 8 bases.

The rearrangement uses TRBV29-1 and TRBJ1-2; no definite D call. Trimming cost V 1 base and J 4 bases, with 7 bases left between them. The CDR3 is made up of 12 amino acids. CDR1 SQVTM and CDR2 ANQGSEA come from the germline V gene. Here the CDR3 reads CSVEVKPYGYTF. CDR3 sequence (DNA): TGCAGCGTTGAAGTCAAGCCCTATGGCTACACCTTC. The variable domain in full, completed from reference TRBV29-1 and TRBJ1-2, reads SAVISQKPSRDICQRGTSLTIQCQVDSQVTMMFWYRQQPGQSLTLIATANQGSEATYESGFVIDKFPISRPNLTFSTLTVSNMSPEDSSIYLCSVEVKPYGYTFGSGTRLTVV.

This clonotype appeared a few times. This chain uses TRBV19 with TRBJ2-7, with D possibly being TRBD1 (6 bases). In germline, CDR1 is LNHDA, CDR2 SQIVND (reference sequence). With 1 base removed from V and 4 bases from J, the gap between germline ends came to 8 bases. The CDR3 totals 13 residues. The CDR3 loop is CASSIATGYEQYF. The CDR3 region has the DNA TGTGCCAGTAGTATAGCCACAGGGTACGAGCAGTACTTC. The whole variable domain, remainder taken from reference TRBV19 and TRBJ2-7, is DGGITQSPKYLFRKEGQNVTLSCEQNLNHDAMYWYRQDPGQGLRLIYYSQIVNDFQKGDIAEGYSVSREKKESFPLTVTSAQKNPTAFYLCASSIATGYEQYFGPGTRLTVT.

Sample share makes this clonotype large (0.1 to 1%). The CDR3 nucleotides are TGTGCCAGCAGTTTTGTTCGGGGGCGGAACACCGGGGAGCTGTTTTTT. It encodes CASSFVRGRNTGELFF. V is TRBV28 and J is TRBJ2-2; D possibly uses TRBD1 or TRBD2 (6 bases each). The CDR3 spans 16 residues. V shed 3 bases and J shed 1 base, with 12 bases lying between them. The germline gives CDR1 MDHEN, CDR2 SYDVKM.

This clonotype is medium-sized in the sample. The chain links TRBV19 to TRBJ2-1; TRBD2 might be the D (6 bases). Germline V gives CDR1 LNHDA, CDR2 SQIVND (reference sequence). The CDR3 covers 13 residues. Trimming took 3 bases from V and 7 from J, leaving 10 bases between them. For the CDR3, the DNA is TGTGCCAGTAGTATTTCTGGGGGGAATGAGCAGTTCTTC. Its protein product is CASSISGGNEQFF.

By share, this clonotype counts as medium-sized (0.01 to 0.1%). The chain is built from TRBV20-1 and TRBJ2-7, with D possibly being TRBD1 or TRBD2 (5 bases each). CDR3 length: 14 residues. Germline V gives CDR1 DFQATT, CDR2 SNEGSKA (reference sequence). V lost 0 bases and J 3 bases, leaving 12 bases between the germline ends. CDR3: CSARDLGENYEQYF. In nucleotides, the CDR3 is TGCAGTGCTAGAGATTTGGGGGAAAACTACGAGCAGTACTTC.

This clonotype is judged hyperexpanded (1% or more). The V and J genes are TRBV6-4 and TRBJ2-2, with D unresolved. The CDR3 totals 13 residues. Trimming took off 3 bases at V and 1 base at J, with 3 bases between the two ends. The germline V gene has CDR1 MRHNA and CDR2 SNTAGT. Here the CDR3 DNA reads TGTGCCAGCAGTGAGGGGAACACCGGGGAGCTGTTTTTT. Its translation: CASSEGNTGELFF.

The rearrangement joins TRBV20-1 to TRBJ2-7; D tentatively fits TRBD1 or TRBD2 (5 bases each). In germline, CDR1 is DFQATT, CDR2 SNEGSKA (reference sequence). The CDR3 length is 12 residues. Trimming removed 6 bases from V and 2 bases from J, with 11 bases in between. The CDR3 DNA follows: TGCAGTGCCAATGAGGGGACCTACGAGCAGTACTTC. Protein: CSANEGTYEQYF.

The chain employs TRBV19 and TRBJ2-7; 12 bases fit TRBD2. The CDR3 runs 16 residues. CDR1 LNHDA and CDR2 SQIVND come from the germline V gene (reference sequence). J gave up 0 bases and V 5 bases, and 5 bases lay outside the gene matches. This CDR3 is CASSPGLAGSSYEQYF. Written as DNA, the CDR3 is TGTGCCAGTAGTCCAGGACTAGCGGGGAGCTCCTACGAGCAGTACTTC.

The genes are TRBV18 and TRBJ2-3, with 7 bases matching TRBD2. The CDR3 spans 19 residues. CDR1 KGHSH and CDR2 LQKENI come from the germline V gene. Trimming cost V 2 bases and J 1 base; bases outside gene matches: 15. In DNA form, the CDR3 reads TGTGCCAGCTCACCAGGATACGAGCGGGGCCCGATGGGCACAGATACGCAGTATTTT. Residues: CASSPGYERGPMGTDTQYF.

This clonotype is termed medium-sized. This rearrangement joins TRBV7-3 to TRBJ2-1, with 7 bases lining up with TRBD1. The junction had 5 bases not matched to a gene; V was cut back by 3 bases and J by 9 bases. CDR3 length: 13 amino acids. Germline-derived CDR1 and CDR2 are SGHTA and FQGTGA. CDR3 DNA: TGTGCCAGCAGCTTTGGACAGGTGGCTGAGCAGTTCTTC. It encodes CASSFGQVAEQFF.

About this clonotype itself: A much larger clone lies one base from this, so it may be a read error. This is likely a read error, given that the CDR3 carries no conserved phenylalanine or tryptophan at its end. The CDR3: CASNLGQGFYNEQFL. DNA of the CDR3: TGTGCCAGTAATCTGGGACAGGGATTCTACAATGAGCAGTTCTTA. The V call is TRBV19, the J call TRBJ2-1, with 9 bases that match TRBD1. Germline V gene lookup returns CDR1 LNHDA and CDR2 SQIVND (reference sequence). The length of the CDR3 is 15 residues. The V gene end was trimmed by 7 bases and the J gene end by 3 bases; junction bases not matched to a gene: 7.

Sample share makes this clonotype medium-sized. This rearrangement joins TRBV29-1 to TRBJ1-2; 10 nucleotides match TRBD1. From germline, CDR1 is SQVTM and CDR2 ANQGSEA. This CDR3 contains 15 residues. The V segment lost 6 bases and the J segment 4 bases; nucleotides outside the gene matches: 11. The CDR3 nucleotides read TGCAGCGTGCCAAAAGGGACAGGGGTGGGCTATGGCTACACCTTC. This sequence encodes CSVPKGTGVGYGYTF.

In its sample, this clonotype was seen a few times. The rearrangement joins TRBV19 to TRBJ2-5; 8 positions agree with TRBD2. The trim removed 4 bases at V and 4 bases at J, leaving 14 bases unmatched. The CDR3 is 17 residues long. CDR1 and CDR2 (germline): LNHDA, SQIVND (reference sequence). CDR3 nucleotides: TGTGCCAGTAGTAGCGGGACTAGTCAGAGGTTAGGAGAGACCCAGTACTTC. It is translated as CASSSGTSQRLGETQYF.

This clonotype is categorized as hyperexpanded. The rearrangement uses TRBV28 and TRBJ2-1; 8 nucleotides agree with TRBD1. The CDR3 covers 15 residues. Germline assignment: CDR1 MDHEN and CDR2 SYDVKM. J was trimmed by 7 bases and V by 5 bases; bases with no gene match: 10. The CDR3 DNA follows: TGTGCCAGCAGTCCCGGGACAGGCCCCTCTAATGAGCAGTTCTTC. It translates to CASSPGTGPSNEQFF.

A few counts support this clonotype. Here the CDR3 DNA reads TGTGCCAGCAGCGTAGAAGGAGGACCGCGGGAGACCCAGTACTTC. Protein product: CASSVEGGPRETQYF. J is TRBJ2-5 and V is TRBV9, with TRBD2 as a possible D gene (5 bases). V lost 0 bases, J lost 5 bases, and 14 bases lay in between. There are 15 residues in the CDR3. CDR1 and CDR2 (germline): SGDLS, YYNGEE.

This clonotype is medium-sized. CDR3 DNA: TGTGCCAGCAGCTGGGAACTCGGACAGGGAGGGACTGAAGCTTTCTTT. This sequence encodes CASSWELGQGGTEAFF. The chain combines TRBV5-4 with TRBJ1-1; 8 bases agree with TRBD1. The CDR3 has 16 amino acids. Germline assignment: CDR1 SGHNT and CDR2 YYREEE (reference sequence). The trim removed 3 bases at V and 5 bases at J, leaving 12 bases unmatched.